The 5 T cell receptor beta chains presented below share a single source sample, sequenced in a study of T cell changes during pregnancy in multiple sclerosis. Clones were read by immunoSEQ multiplex PCR, and TCRdb kept only the in-frame ones, dropping some. The data contain some 140,000 clones, roughly 95% of them singletons. Here the sequenced sample was peripheral blood, taken after pregnancy. The receptors come from a female donor with multiple sclerosis, enrolled in a pregnancy study.

The chain joins TRBV2 to TRBJ2-5; 13 bases align to TRBD2. This CDR3 is 17 amino acids long. V was pared by 2 bases and J by 2 bases, with 5 bases of the junction left unmatched. Germline V CDR1 and CDR2: SNHLY, FYNNEI. CDR3 amino acids: CASSERGLAGTQETQYF. Here the CDR3 DNA reads TGTGCCAGCAGTGAAAGGGGACTAGCGGGAACACAAGAGACCCAGTACTTC. Full variable domain (remainder filled in from reference TRBV2 and TRBJ2-5): EPEVTQTPSHQVTQMGQEVILRCVPISNHLYFYWYRQILGQKVEFLVSFYNNEISEKSEIFDDQFSVERPDGSNFTLKIRSTKLEDSAMYFCASSERGLAGTQETQYFGPGTRLLVL.

V gene TRBV7-8 combines with J gene TRBJ2-5; 9 bases fit TRBD1. Trimming at V came to 4 bases and at J to 5 bases, leaving 8 bases not matched to a gene. The CDR3 runs 15 residues. The germline V gene encodes CDR1 SGHVS and CDR2 FQNEAQ. CDR3 bases: TGTGCCAGCAGCTCTTCACAGGGGGCCTGGGAGACCCAGTACTTC. Protein product: CASSSSQGAWETQYF.

The chain couples TRBV19 to TRBJ2-4, with 9 bases identical to TRBD1. This CDR3 is 15 amino acids long. The germline gives CDR1 LNHDA, CDR2 SQIVND (reference sequence). After removal of 7 bases from V and 1 base from J, the junction contained 5 bases not matched to a gene. The CDR3 sequence: CASNSQGAAKNIQYF. As DNA, the CDR3 is TGTGCCAGTAACTCACAGGGGGCTGCCAAAAACATTCAGTACTTC.

The chain combines TRBV6-1 with TRBJ2-1, with D possibly matching TRBD1 (7 bases). The ends were cut back, 6 bases at V and 2 bases at J, with 8 bases in the middle. Germline CDR1 MNHNS, CDR2 SASEGT. The CDR3 length is 13 residues. CDR3 region: CASSRGAYNEQFF. In nucleotides, the CDR3 is TGTGCCAGCAGCAGGGGGGCCTACAATGAGCAGTTCTTC.

The chain has TRBV2 and TRBJ2-7, with D unclear. This CDR3 has 14 residues. Trimming stripped 6 bases from V and 1 base from J, with 13 bases between. Germline CDR1 is SNHLY and CDR2 is FYNNEI. The CDR3 bases are TGTGCCAGCAGCTCTCGCCAGAAATCCTACGAGCAGTACTTC. As protein: CASSSRQKSYEQYF.